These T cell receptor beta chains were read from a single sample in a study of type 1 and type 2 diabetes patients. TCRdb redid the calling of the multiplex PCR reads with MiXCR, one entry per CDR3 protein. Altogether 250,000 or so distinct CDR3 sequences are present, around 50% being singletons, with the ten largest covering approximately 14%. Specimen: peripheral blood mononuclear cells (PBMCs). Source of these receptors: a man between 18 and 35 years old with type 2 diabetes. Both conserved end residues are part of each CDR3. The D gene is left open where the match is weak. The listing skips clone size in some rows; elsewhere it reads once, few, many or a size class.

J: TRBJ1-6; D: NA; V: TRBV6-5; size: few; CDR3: CASSYDGGSYNSPLHF; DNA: TGTGCCAGCAGTTACGACGGGGGCTCCTATAATTCACCCCTCCACTTT
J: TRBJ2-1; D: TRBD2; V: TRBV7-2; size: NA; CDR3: CASSVRLATHNEQFF; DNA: TGTGCCAGCAGCGTCCGACTAGCGACGCACAATGAGCAGTTCTTC
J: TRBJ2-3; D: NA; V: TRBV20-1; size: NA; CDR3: CSARGQGTNTQYF; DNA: TGCAGTGCTAGAGGGCAGGGTACGAATACGCAGTATTTT
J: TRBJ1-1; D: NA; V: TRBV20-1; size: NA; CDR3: CSARDIANTEAFF; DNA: TGCAGTGCTAGAGATATAGCGAACACTGAAGCTTTCTTT
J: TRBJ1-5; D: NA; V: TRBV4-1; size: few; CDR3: CASSPVADKHQPQHF; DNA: TGCGCCAGCAGCCCCGTAGCGGACAAACATCAGCCCCAGCATTTT
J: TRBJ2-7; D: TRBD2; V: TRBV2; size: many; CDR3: CATLAVPSYEQYF; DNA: TGTGCCACCCTAGCGGTGCCTTCCTACGAGCAGTACTTC
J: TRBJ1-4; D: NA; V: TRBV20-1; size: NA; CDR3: CSAGRNPQNEKLFF; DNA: TGCAGTGCGGGGAGGAACCCTCAAAATGAAAAACTGTTTTTT
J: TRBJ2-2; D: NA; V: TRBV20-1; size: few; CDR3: CSVVDTGELFF; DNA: TGCAGTGTGGTGGACACCGGGGAGCTGTTTTTT
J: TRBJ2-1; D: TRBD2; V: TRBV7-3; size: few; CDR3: CASSWRGGRGEQFF; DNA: TGTGCCAGCTCCTGGCGGGGGGGCCGGGGAGAGCAGTTCTTC
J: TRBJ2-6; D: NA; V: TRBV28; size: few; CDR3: CATRVGGANVLTF; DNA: TGTGCCACCCGGGTGGGCGGGGCCAACGTCCTGACTTTC